This is a list of T cell receptor beta chains from one sample in a study of blood T cell repertoires in COVID-19. The protocol was immunoSEQ multiplex PCR, while the TCRdb copy is restricted to in-frame clones and leaves out a portion. Of 300,000 or so clones listed, over 75% are singletons. Specimen: PBMCs or T cells enriched from blood (not recorded which). The receptors here all came from a woman between 18 and 29 years old who had recovered from COVID-19. CDR3s include the opening cysteine and the closing phenylalanine or tryptophan. D genes are given only for firm matches. Expanded clones get a size class; other rows say once, few or many, or leave the size out.

. | TRBJ2-7 | TRBD2 | TRBV6-5 | 14 | CASSYGLASYEQYF | TGTGCCAGCAGTTACGGACTAGCCTCCTACGAGCAGTACTTC
. | TRBJ1-1 | TRBD1 | TRBV19 | 16 | CASLDWGQGARGEAFF | TGTGCCAGTCTTGATTGGGGACAGGGGGCGCGAGGTGAAGCTTTCTTT
. | TRBJ1-5 | TRBD1 | TRBV5-1 | 17 | CASSLGTGGISNQPQHF | TGCGCCAGCAGCTTGGGTACAGGGGGTATTAGCAATCAGCCCCAGCATTTT
. | TRBJ1-2 | . | TRBV2 | 15 | CASNSLLHNNYGYTF | TGTGCCAGCAATAGCTTATTACATAATAACTATGGCTACACCTTC
. | TRBJ2-7 | TRBD2 | TRBV27 | 14 | CASKWDRGDYEQYF | TGTGCCAGCAAATGGGATCGGGGGGACTACGAGCAGTACTTC
. | TRBJ2-7 | . | TRBV6-5 | 14 | CASSFAGGAYEQYF | TGTGCCAGCAGCTTCGCCGGCGGGGCCTACGAGCAGTACTTC
. | TRBJ2-2 | . | TRBV7-2 | 13 | CASSLRGTGELFF | TGTGCCAGCAGCTTAAGGGGGACCGGGGAGCTGTTTTTT
. | TRBJ1-1 | . | TRBV4-1 | 14 | CASSQEGGPNEAFF | TGCGCCAGCAGCCAAGAGGGGGGGCCAAATGAAGCTTTCTTT
once | TRBJ2-2 | . | TRBV5-1 | 18 | CASSPRKSGTGNTGELFF | TGCGCCAGCAGCCCACGGAAGTCTGGAACAGGCAACACCGGGGAGCTGTTTTTT
. | TRBJ1-5 | . | TRBV30 | 15 | CAWSESRRGNQPQHF | TGTGCCTGGAGTGAGAGCAGGAGGGGCAATCAGCCCCAGCATTTT
. | TRBJ1-1 | . | TRBV18 | 14 | CASSSRGGGTEAFF | TGTGCCAGCTCATCCCGGGGAGGGGGGACTGAAGCTTTCTTT
. | TRBJ2-2 | . | TRBV30 | 12 | CAWSANTGELFF | TGTGCCTGGAGCGCGAACACCGGGGAGCTGTTTTTT
. | TRBJ2-2 | TRBD2 | TRBV18 | 15 | CASSPQGLNTGELFF | TGTGCCAGCTCACCACAGGGACTAAACACCGGGGAGCTGTTTTTT
. | TRBJ1-2 | . | TRBV6-5 | 13 | CASSQGPNYGYTF | TGTGCCAGCAGTCAGGGGCCCAACTATGGCTACACCTTC
. | TRBJ1-1 | . | TRBV7-9 | 13 | CASSLLQNTEAFF | TGTGCCAGCAGCTTGTTACAGAACACTGAAGCTTTCTTT
few | TRBJ2-7 | . | TRBV2 | 13 | CASSEWRSYEQYF | TGTGCCAGCAGTGAATGGCGGAGTTACGAGCAGTACTTC
. | TRBJ2-6 | . | TRBV4-1 | 16 | CASSQVRGSGANVLTF | TGCGCCAGCAGCCAAGTCAGGGGCTCTGGGGCCAACGTCCTGACTTTC